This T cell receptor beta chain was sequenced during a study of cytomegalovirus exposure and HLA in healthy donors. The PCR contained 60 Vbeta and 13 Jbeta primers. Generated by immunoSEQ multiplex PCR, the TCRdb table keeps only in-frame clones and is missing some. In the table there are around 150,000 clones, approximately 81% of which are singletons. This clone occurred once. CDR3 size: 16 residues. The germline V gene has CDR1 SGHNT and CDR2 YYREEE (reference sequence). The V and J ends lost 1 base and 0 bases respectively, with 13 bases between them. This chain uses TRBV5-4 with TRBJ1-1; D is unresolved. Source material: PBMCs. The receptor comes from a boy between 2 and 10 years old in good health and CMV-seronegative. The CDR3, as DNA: TGTGCCAGCAGCTTGTTTCCAGGCGCGATGAACACTGAAGCTTTCTTT. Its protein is CASSLFPGAMNTEAFF. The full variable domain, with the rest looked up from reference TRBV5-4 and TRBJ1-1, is ETGVTQSPTHLIKTRGQQVTLRCSSQSGHNTVSWYQQALGQGPQFIFQYYREEENGRGNFPPRFSGLQFPNYSSELNVNALELDDSALYLCASSLFPGAMNTEAFFGQGTRLTVV.